These 5 T cell receptor beta chains were all obtained from the same sample, sequenced in a study of T cell responses to AZD1222 COVID-19 vaccine. Assay used: immunoSEQ multiplex PCR; TCRdb lists only in-frame clones, some missing. The top ten clones hold 24% of a sample with 75,000 to 85,000 clones, roughly 90% of them seen once. This specimen consisted of peripheral blood, obtained on day 0 of AZD1222 vaccination. The receptors were sampled from an adult in good health.

The chain joins TRBV14 to TRBJ1-2, with D uncertain. V lost 5 bases to trimming and J lost 6 bases, with 16 bases between them. The CDR3 is 14 amino acids. Germline loops: CDR1 SGHDN, CDR2 FVKESK. In DNA, the CDR3 is TGTGCCAGCAGCGGGAACGTCTATTTAGATGGCTACACCTTC. It translates to CASSGNVYLDGYTF.

The V gene is TRBV27, the J gene TRBJ2-1; TRBD2 matches at 9 bases. V dropped 1 base and J dropped 8; count of bases not matched to a gene: 12. CDR3 size: 17 residues. Germline lookup yields CDR1 MNHEY and CDR2 SMNVEV (reference sequence). The CDR3: CASSLYAAGGPRDEQFF. CDR3 bases: TGTGCCAGCAGTTTATACGCGGCGGGAGGGCCCAGGGATGAGCAGTTCTTC.

This chain connects TRBV5-4 to TRBJ1-2, with D possibly TRBD1 on 6 matching bases. CDR1 SGHNT and CDR2 YYREEE come from the germline V gene (reference sequence). The CDR3 has 13 residues. V was trimmed by 3 bases and J by 3 bases, leaving 9 bases between them. For the CDR3, the DNA is TGTGCCAGCAGCTGGCGGACAGACTATGGCTACACCTTC. Its translation is CASSWRTDYGYTF.

CDR3 in amino acids: CASSLPPPYEQYF. CDR3 coding DNA: TGTGCCAGCAGTTTACCCCCCCCCTACGAGCAGTACTTC. The J gene is TRBJ2-7, the V gene TRBV28; no reliable D call. Between the trimmed V and J ends, which lost 2 bases and 2 bases, there was a span of 7 bases. CDR3 length equals 13 residues. CDR1 is MDHEN, CDR2 SYDVKM, per germline.

The gene calls are TRBV7-9 and TRBJ1-4; D remains ambiguous. This CDR3 is built from 15 residues. CDR1 is SEHNR, CDR2 FQNEAQ, per germline (reference sequence). V gave up 5 bases and J gave up 0 bases, with 10 bases separating them. CDR3 sequence reads: CASSTDGATNEKLFF. DNA of the CDR3: TGTGCCAGCAGCACGGATGGTGCAACTAATGAAAAACTGTTTTTT.